The T cell receptor (beta chain) described here comes from a study of T cells in Graves' hyperthyroidism and ophthalmopathy (dated by TCRdb to between 2018 and 2021). Looking at the study overall: Peripheral blood was sampled at the time of initial diagnosis, prior to any treatment. In addition, the study compared T-cell repertoires in thyroid tissue and in blood from five or six Graves' hyperthyroidism patients. For training and testing, the 100 patients in the discovery cohort were randomly divided in a 7:3 ratio. An independent validation cohort of about 19 hyperthyroidism patients and 17 patients who later progressed to ophthalmopathy tested prospective prediction of ophthalmopathy. Once sampling was done, hyperthyroidism patients were given methimazole at a starting dose of 30 mg daily, whereas ophthalmopathy patients were given high-dose intravenous methylprednisolone. The paper describes TCR Vbeta CDR3 sequencing of roughly 130 peripheral blood samples, made up of around 41 ophthalmopathy patients, 70 to 80 hyperthyroidism patients and 17 progressor patients. To identify distinguishing TCR V-J signatures, a discovery cohort of 100 or so patients was used, comprising 43 with Graves' ophthalmopathy and about 59 with stable Graves' hyperthyroidism.

Ophthalmopathy patients had moderately to severely active disease, Clinical Activity Score of at least 3, NOSPECS grade of at least 4, and duration under 3 months. Exclusion was applied to patients with uncontrolled infections, other autoimmune diseases, pregnancy or lactation. Diagnoses were established on the basis of clinical symptoms, serum thyroxine and TRAb, thyroid ultrasound, and orbital computed tomography. Ficoll-Paque density gradient centrifugation was used to isolate PBMCs from 10 ml of fresh peripheral blood. Total RNA was extracted using Trizol reagent, and RNA quality was assessed on an Agilent 2100 Bioanalyzer. TCR beta CDR3 regions were amplified from RNA transcripts. The first round of RT-PCR for the TCR CDR3 was performed with the HTBI primer set and the Qiagen OneStep RT-PCR kit. The libraries were constructed in a second round of multiplex PCR and then size-selected and purified. Paired-end sequencing of the libraries was performed with 100 bp reads on an Illumina HiSeq2000. Regarding the original processing steps: SOAPnuke was used to process the raw data, throwing out any read that contained adapters or uncalled bases, had a mean Phred below 15, or lacked an exact constant-primer or identifier match. High-quality paired reads were merged with COPE v1.2.5, and unique nucleotide sequences were defined as clonotypes. Clonotypes were aligned to IMGT TRBV, TRBD and TRBJ reference segments using MiTCR v1.1. The analysis included only V-J combinations with a frequency above 0.0001, which together covered 99.2% of the repertoires. A TCS score was defined as the ratio between F50 (clonal expansion) and ExV (chaos), using BLOSUM62-based TCRdist between CDR3 peptides within each V-J. Welch's t-statistics and random forest reduced some 510 V-J features to 13, which were used in a naive Bayes classifier (R e1071). TCRdb handled the public reads itself, with Q25 trimming in fastp and clone calling in MiXCR, and kept productive beta chains. Merged by CDR3 protein, the rows form single entries marked with the most common genes and DNA. Here the V and J calls rest on TCRdb's processing, not on the authors' analysis. Recorded for this sample are 500,000 to 800,000 distinct CDR3 sequences; about 14% of them occurred a single time. Together, the top ten hold approximately 12% of the sample.

The CDR3 measures 12 amino acids from cysteine to phenylalanine. This entry keeps only the CDR3 DNA: 36 bases, framed from base 1. The trim is 0 bases for V and 4 bases for J, with a gap of 6 bases between the germline ends. CDR1 GTSNPN and CDR2 SVGIG are derived from the germline V gene (reference sequence). What the study reported, not specific to this receptor: No statistical method was used to set the sample size in advance, and investigators knew the group allocation. A 13 V-J signature model separated ophthalmopathy from stable hyperthyroidism, with approximately 87% sensitivity and around 84% specificity in cross-validation and 80%/75% in testing. During validation, the model predicted progression to ophthalmopathy a median of roughly 7.1 months ahead of onset, with around 70% sensitivity and roughly 72% specificity. Most expanded thyroid clonotypes (frequency above 0.001) were also detected in blood, a finding suggesting that blood repertoires may reflect thyroid immune responses.

This clonotype has ten or more counts. Its antigen remains undetermined. Base qualities are not at hand, and no much larger clone is one base apart. Sequenced material: blood. The TCR was taken from a woman in her forties or fifties with Graves' ophthalmopathy. The chain joins TRBV30 to TRBJ1-2; no D segment can be confidently identified. The bases are TGTGCCTGGAGTGTTCAGTCCTATGGCTACACCTTC. Its product reads: CAWSVQSYGYTF.